The 9 T cell receptor beta chains presented below share a single source sample, sequenced in a study of blood T cell repertoires in COVID-19. Using immunoSEQ multiplex PCR, the repertoire was profiled, and TCRdb retains in-frame clones only, with some absent. Of about 530,000 clones listed, 70% to 90% are singletons. The sequenced sample consisted of peripheral blood. These receptors were collected from a woman in her fifties or sixties with COVID-19, enrolled during active disease.

The chain carries TRBV11-2 and TRBJ1-1, with unresolved D. The CDR3 has 12 amino acids. CDR1 and CDR2 (germline): SGHAT, FQNNGV. V shed 5 bases and J shed 7 bases, with 11 bases lying between them. This CDR3 reads CASSPAGREAFF. The DNA for the CDR3 is TGTGCCAGCAGCCCCGCAGGCCGTGAAGCTTTCTTT.

CDR3 nucleotide sequence: TGTGCCAGCAGCCAAGGAGCAGGTGCGGGGAGCTATGGCTACACCTTC. Translating it yields CASSQGAGAGSYGYTF. The rearrangement links TRBV3-1 (or the pseudogene TRBV3-2) to TRBJ1-2, with D unclear. The germline gives CDR1 LGHDT, CDR2 YNNKEL (reference sequence). The CDR3 contains 16 residues. Trimming took off 1 base at V and 4 bases at J, with 16 bases between the two ends.

This clone was detected only once. The rearrangement uses TRBV19 and TRBJ1-5; D unclear. The length of the CDR3 is 13 residues. V lost 0 bases and J 7 bases, leaving 7 bases between the germline ends. Germline V gene data show CDR1 as LNHDA and CDR2 as SQIVND (reference sequence). The CDR3 here is CASSIEGGQPQHF. CDR3 DNA sequence: TGTGCCAGTAGTATAGAGGGAGGCCAGCCCCAGCATTTT.

The genes are TRBV19 and TRBJ1-5; TRBD1 is a possible D gene (6 bases). CDR3 size: 16 residues. Looked up from germline, CDR1 is LNHDA and CDR2 is SQIVND (reference sequence). V was pared by 7 bases and J by 0 bases, with 16 bases between. The CDR3 DNA reads as TGTGCCAGTATCTCAGGGGTCGGAGATAGCAATCAGCCCCAGCATTTT. Translation: CASISGVGDSNQPQHF. Full variable domain (outside the CDR3, taken from reference TRBV19 and TRBJ1-5): DGGITQSPKYLFRKEGQNVTLSCEQNLNHDAMYWYRQDPGQGLRLIYYSQIVNDFQKGDIAEGYSVSREKKESFPLTVTSAQKNPTAFYLCASISGVGDSNQPQHFGDGTRLSIL.

This clone was recorded once. The chain recombines TRBV11-2 with TRBJ1-1; no firm D call. With 6 bases removed from V and 4 bases from J, the gap between germline ends came to 9 bases. The germline V gene has CDR1 SGHAT and CDR2 FQNNGV. The CDR3 is 12 amino acids. This CDR3 is CASSRQTTEAFF. The CDR3 bases are TGTGCCAGCAGTCGACAAACCACTGAAGCTTTCTTT. The whole variable domain, filled in from reference TRBV11-2 and TRBJ1-1, reads EAGVAQSPRYKIIEKRQSVAFWCNPISGHATLYWYQQILGQGPKLLIQFQNNGVVDDSQLPKDRFSAERLKGVDSTLKIQPAKLEDSAVYLCASSRQTTEAFFGQGTRLTVV.

V is TRBV7-3 and J is TRBJ1-1, with D uncertain. Trimming removed 4 bases at V and 0 bases at J, with 9 bases between. The CDR3 is 14 amino acids. The germline V gene has CDR1 SGHTA and CDR2 FQGTGA. In DNA, the CDR3 is TGTGCCAGCAGCTCGGACTATATGAACACTGAAGCTTTCTTT. Its protein product is CASSSDYMNTEAFF.

V is TRBV19 and J is TRBJ1-6, with D perhaps TRBD1 (5 bases). This CDR3 spans 14 amino acids. The ends were cut back, 4 bases at V and 7 bases at J, with 11 bases in the middle. From germline, CDR1 is LNHDA and CDR2 SQIVND (reference sequence). In DNA, the CDR3 is TGTGCCAGTAGTAACCGACAGAGGAATTCACCCCTCCACTTT. Its protein is CASSNRQRNSPLHF.

The chain couples TRBV7-9 to TRBJ1-4; TRBD1 agrees at 9 bases. The CDR3 covers 15 residues. With 5 bases clipped from V and 8 bases from J, the junction kept 9 bases outside the gene matches. Per germline, CDR1 SEHNR and CDR2 FQNEAQ (reference sequence). CDR3 sequence: CASSPTGTGLEKLFF. The CDR3 DNA reads TGTGCCAGCAGCCCCACCGGGACAGGGCTCGAAAAACTGTTTTTT.

This clone has just a few counts. The chain couples TRBV27 to TRBJ1-2; 9 positions agree with TRBD1. The germline V gene has CDR1 MNHEY and CDR2 SMNVEV (reference sequence). The V segment lost 1 base and the J segment 10 bases; nucleotides outside the gene matches: 10. CDR3 length: 15 amino acids. The CDR3 spells CASSLYAGTGNPYTF. The CDR3 coding sequence is TGTGCCAGCAGTTTATACGCCGGGACAGGGAATCCCTACACCTTC.